This TCR beta chain came from a study of T-cell reconstitution after alpha-beta-depleted transplantation in children. In this sample, this clonotype turned up many times. The CDR3 covers 14 residues. V was cut by 7 bases and J by 5 bases, with 15 bases left in between. CDR1 and CDR2 from the germline V gene are MNHNS and SASEGT. TCRbeta library construction was performed incorporating unique molecular identifiers. TCRdb called the PCR reads again in MiXCR, with one record for every CDR3 protein. The sample lists hundreds of thousands of distinct CDR3 sequences; 16% were seen once. This clonotype was sampled from a human donor who donated a stem cell graft to a child with acute myeloid leukemia. The sequencing here drew on PBMCs from the stem cell graft donor, taken from the stem cell graft. The genes are TRBV6-1 and TRBJ1-5; D unresolved. The CDR3 region is CASNLAATDQPQHF. In nucleotides, the CDR3 is TGTGCCAGCAATCTGGCCGCGACCGATCAGCCCCAGCATTTT.